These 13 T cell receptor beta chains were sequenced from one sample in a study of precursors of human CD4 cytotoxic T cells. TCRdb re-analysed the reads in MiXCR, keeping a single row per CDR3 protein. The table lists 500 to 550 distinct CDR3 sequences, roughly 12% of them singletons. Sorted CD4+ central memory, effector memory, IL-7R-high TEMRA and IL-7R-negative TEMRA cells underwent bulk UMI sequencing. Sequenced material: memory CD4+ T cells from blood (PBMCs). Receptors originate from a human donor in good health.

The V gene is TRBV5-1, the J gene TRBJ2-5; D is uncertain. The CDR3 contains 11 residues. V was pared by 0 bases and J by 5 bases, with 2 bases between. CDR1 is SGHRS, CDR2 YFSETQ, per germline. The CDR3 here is CASSLDETQYF. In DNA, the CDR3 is TGCGCCAGCAGCTTGGACGAGACCCAGTACTTC.

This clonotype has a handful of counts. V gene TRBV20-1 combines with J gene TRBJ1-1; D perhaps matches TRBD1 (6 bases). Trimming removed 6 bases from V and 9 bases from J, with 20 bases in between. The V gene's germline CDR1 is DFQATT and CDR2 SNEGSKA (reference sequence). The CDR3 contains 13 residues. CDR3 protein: CSAPVRTASQAFF. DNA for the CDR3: TGCAGTGCCCCAGTTCGGACAGCCAGTCAAGCTTTCTTT.

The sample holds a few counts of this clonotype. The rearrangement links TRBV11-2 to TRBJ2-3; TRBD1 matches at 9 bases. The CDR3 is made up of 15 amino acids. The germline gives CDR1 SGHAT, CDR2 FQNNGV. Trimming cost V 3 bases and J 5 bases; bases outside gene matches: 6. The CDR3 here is CASSFGTGSIDTQYF. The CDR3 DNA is TGTGCCAGCAGCTTCGGGACAGGGTCAATAGATACGCAGTATTTT.

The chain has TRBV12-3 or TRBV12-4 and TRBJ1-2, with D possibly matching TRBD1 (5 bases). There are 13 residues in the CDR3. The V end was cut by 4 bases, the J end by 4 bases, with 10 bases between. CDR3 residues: CASSSGGPYGYTF. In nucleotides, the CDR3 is TGTGCCAGCAGTTCGGGGGGTCCCTATGGCTACACCTTC.

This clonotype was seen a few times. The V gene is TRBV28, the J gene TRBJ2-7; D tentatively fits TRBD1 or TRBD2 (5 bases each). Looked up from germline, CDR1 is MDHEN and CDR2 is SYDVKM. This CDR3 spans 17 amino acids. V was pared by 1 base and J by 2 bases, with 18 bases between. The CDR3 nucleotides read TGTGCCAGCAGTTTATCGACTTGGGGACGAACCACCTACGAGCAGTACTTC. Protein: CASSLSTWGRTTYEQYF.

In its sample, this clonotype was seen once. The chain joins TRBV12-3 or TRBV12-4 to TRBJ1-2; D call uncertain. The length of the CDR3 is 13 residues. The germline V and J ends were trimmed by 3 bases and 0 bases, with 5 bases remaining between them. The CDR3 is CASSLQTNYGYTF. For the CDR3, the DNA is TGTGCCAGCAGTTTGCAGACTAACTATGGCTACACCTTC.

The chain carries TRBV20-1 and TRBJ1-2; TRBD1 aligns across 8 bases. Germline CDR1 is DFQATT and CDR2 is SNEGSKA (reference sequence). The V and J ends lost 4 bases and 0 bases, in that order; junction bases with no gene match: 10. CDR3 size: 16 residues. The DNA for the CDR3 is TGCAGTGCTACTACCACAGGGGGACTGGCTAACTATGGCTACACCTTC. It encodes CSATTTGGLANYGYTF.

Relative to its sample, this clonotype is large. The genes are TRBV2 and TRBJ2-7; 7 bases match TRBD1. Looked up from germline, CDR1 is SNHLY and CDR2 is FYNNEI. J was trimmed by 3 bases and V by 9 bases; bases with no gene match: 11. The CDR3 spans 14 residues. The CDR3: CASGRGTAVYEQYF. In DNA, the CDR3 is TGTGCCAGTGGTAGGGGGACAGCCGTCTACGAGCAGTACTTC.

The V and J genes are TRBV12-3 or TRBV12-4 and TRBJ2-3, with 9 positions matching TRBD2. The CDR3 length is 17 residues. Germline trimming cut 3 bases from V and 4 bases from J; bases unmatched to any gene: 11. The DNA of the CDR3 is TGTGCCAGCAGTTTCCAGTCCGCGGGGGGGCCCCCAGATACGCAGTATTTT. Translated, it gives CASSFQSAGGPPDTQYF.

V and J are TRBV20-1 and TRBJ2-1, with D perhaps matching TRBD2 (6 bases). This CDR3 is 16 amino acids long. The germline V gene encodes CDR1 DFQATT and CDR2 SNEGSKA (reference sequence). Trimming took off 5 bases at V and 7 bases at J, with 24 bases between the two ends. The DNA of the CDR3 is TGCAGTGCTGGCGGGGTAGGCGGGATCCGACGGAATGAGCAGTTCTTC. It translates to CSAGGVGGIRRNEQFF.

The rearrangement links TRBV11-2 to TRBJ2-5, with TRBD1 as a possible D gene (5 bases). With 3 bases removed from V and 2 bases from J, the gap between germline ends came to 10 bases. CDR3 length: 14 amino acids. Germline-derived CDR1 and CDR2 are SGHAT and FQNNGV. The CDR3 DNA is TGTGCCAGCAGCTTCTCCAGGGTGCAAGAGACCCAGTACTTC. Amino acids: CASSFSRVQETQYF.

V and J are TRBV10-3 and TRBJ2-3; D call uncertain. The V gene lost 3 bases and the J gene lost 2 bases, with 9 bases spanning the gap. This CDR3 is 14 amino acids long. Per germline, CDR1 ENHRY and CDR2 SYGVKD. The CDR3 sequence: CAISDGQSTDTQYF. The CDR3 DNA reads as TGTGCCATCAGTGACGGGCAGTCCACAGATACGCAGTATTTT.

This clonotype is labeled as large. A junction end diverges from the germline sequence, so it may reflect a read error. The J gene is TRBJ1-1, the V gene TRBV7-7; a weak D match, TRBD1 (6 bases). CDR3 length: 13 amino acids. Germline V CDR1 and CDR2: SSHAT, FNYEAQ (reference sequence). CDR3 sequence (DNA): TGTGCTAGCAGCCGGACAGCGAACACTGAAGCTTTCTTT. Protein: CASSRTANTEAFF.